Reported below is one TCR beta chain. Its cognate antigen has yet to be identified. No much larger clone exists at a distance of one base, and base qualities are not known. The sample belongs to a study of blood T cells in healthy people across ages (dated by TCRdb to between 2014 and 2017). Regarding the study in general: Template switching captured roughly one uniquely barcoded TCR beta cDNA molecule per two T cells in model experiments. To avoid experimental bias, donors of different ages were spread randomly across the sequencing lanes. The donors were split into four age groups: young (average around 15 years), middle-aged (more than 35), aged (around 67) and long-lived (over 75). Using the same blood draw, the study looked at two additional independent replicas of 1 million unique cDNA reads for two donors, one aged 18 to 30 and the other aged 80 or older. The study measured age-related changes in TCR beta repertoire diversity using deep sequencing normalized with unique cDNA molecular identifiers. General study outcomes and caveats: Because donor CMV infection status was unknown, age-related changes in expanded clonotypes were potentially confounded. The percentage of naive T cells measured by flow cytometry correlated strongly with observed TCR beta diversity. Compared with the aged group, the long-lived group had more naive CD4+ T cells, fewer expanded clones and increased TCR diversity, suggesting age selection. Because profiling used bulk unsorted PBMCs, naive and antigen-experienced compartments could not be compared conclusively. Total diversity estimates from one million sequenced T cells were considered lower bounds and underestimates. As age increased, observed TCR beta diversity per million T cells dropped in a roughly linear way, and a significant reduction was already evident by age 40.

From a lookup of the germline V gene, CDR1 and CDR2 are SNHLY and FYNNEI. From the cysteine through the phenylalanine, the CDR3 covers 15 amino acids. Only the CDR3 DNA is retained, 45 bases long and in frame from the first base. The junction shows trimming of 5 bases on V and 0 bases on J, plus 14 bases between the germline ends. Preparation of the library involved 5' RACE. The data were produced on an Illumina HiSeq 2500. A second PCR of roughly 7 to 11 cycles was performed with a sample-barcoded 5' primer and a J-beta primer mix. A unique molecular identifier was introduced onto each TCR beta cDNA molecule by a template-switch 5' adaptor carrying 12 random nucleotides. At least 3 million CDR3-containing paired-end reads were obtained from each sample. The Mint cDNA synthesis kit, primed by a TRBC-specific oligonucleotide, was used to synthesize first-strand cDNA from all RNA. All cDNA was treated with uracil-DNA glycosylase and then went through a first 18-cycle PCR with the universal primers M1SS and BC2_uni_R. The published analysis was carried out like this. For normalization, 1 million high-quality reads were randomly selected from each sample, with every read carrying a distinct molecular identifier. Instead of being binned into consensus sequences, reads with shared molecular identifiers were discarded. MiTCR, with a Q25 quality threshold and the strictest error-elimination algorithm, was used for CDR3 identification, clonotype clustering and error correction. A nonparametric unseen species model with Euler transformation was used to estimate a lower bound on total TCR beta diversity. The public sequencing data were trimmed at Q25 with fastp and processed into clonotypes with MiXCR by TCRdb, which kept only in-frame beta chains. CDR3 protein sequences are deduplicated, and each keeps its most common genes and DNA. The V and J calls were not made by the authors but by TCRdb's processing. The sample profile shows around 780,000 distinct CDR3 sequences; roughly 56% of them were found once. The leading ten clones occupy around 25% of the sample.

Systemically healthy Caucasian individuals from Russia, 35 to 50 in total and aged roughly 6 to 95 years, were included as donors. Each donor gave ten milliliters of peripheral blood, collected into EDTA-treated Vacutainer tubes. Ficoll-Paque density-gradient centrifugation was used to isolate PBMCs, with at least 7 million per sample. Trizol reagent was used to extract total RNA from the PBMCs, yielding at least 6 micrograms per sample. For every donor, an aliquot of PBMCs went through flow cytometry to measure the percentages of naive CD45RAhigh/CD27high T cells. The sequence derives from a middle-aged man in good health. This sequence uses TRBV2 and TRBJ2-7, with the D gene tentatively TRBD1 or TRBD2, based on 7 matching bases in each. The sample comprised blood. The DNA sequence is given as TGTGCCAGCAGTCCTCAGGGGGGGATCTCCTACGAGCAGTACTTC. Its coded protein is CASSPQGGISYEQYF.